These 27 T cell receptor beta chains came from one sample sequenced in a study of patients and donors after allogeneic stem cell transplantation. TCRdb re-analysed the RT-PCR reads in MiXCR, keeping a single row per CDR3 protein. This table holds 410,000 or so distinct CDR3 sequences, roughly 16% found once. Source material: blood, either unsorted or a sorted T cell fraction (not recorded which). These receptor sequences come from a human donor who was either an allogeneic HSCT recipient or a stem cell or donor lymphocyte infusion donor (not recorded which). It is not recorded whose cells these are; they may come from a transplant donor.

This clonotype has just a few counts. V gene TRBV12-3 or TRBV12-4 combines with J gene TRBJ2-7; the D is unclear. CDR3 size: 13 residues. The germline V and J ends were trimmed by 3 bases and 4 bases, with 10 bases remaining between them. CDR3 sequence reads: CASSFQDRYEQYF. DNA of the CDR3: TGTGCCAGCAGTTTTCAGGACCGATACGAGCAGTACTTC.

This clonotype has only a few counts. This chain uses TRBV7-2 with TRBJ1-1; D not certain. Trimming cost V 1 base and J 7 bases, with 13 bases left between them. This CDR3 contains 14 residues. Germline values: CDR1 SGHTA, CDR2 FQGNSA. The CDR3 sequence: CASSLGFGYGEAFF. CDR3 nucleotide sequence: TGTGCCAGCAGCTTAGGGTTCGGGTATGGTGAAGCTTTCTTT.

This clonotype has only a few counts. The chain links TRBV6-1 to TRBJ1-3; D gene unclear. Germline CDR1 is MNHNS and CDR2 is SASEGT. The CDR3 contains 14 residues. V was trimmed by 7 bases and J by 2 bases, leaving 12 bases between them. The CDR3 here is CASTMSETGNTIYF. CDR3 nucleotide sequence: TGTGCCAGCACCATGTCAGAAACTGGAAACACCATATATTTT.

V and J are TRBV19 and TRBJ1-5, with D unresolved. The ends were cut back, 9 bases at V and 1 base at J, with 10 bases in the middle. This CDR3 contains 13 residues. CDR1 is LNHDA, CDR2 SQIVND, per germline (reference sequence). For the CDR3, the DNA is TGTGCCAGCAACGAGGGCAGCAATCAGCCCCAGCATTTT. Encoded protein: CASNEGSNQPQHF.

This clonotype was picked up a small number of times. This chain links TRBV7-6 with TRBJ2-2; D is possibly TRBD1 or TRBD2 (6 bases each). With 0 bases removed from V and 4 bases from J, the gap between germline ends came to 9 bases. This CDR3 is 15 amino acids long. Per germline, CDR1 SGHVS and CDR2 FNYEAQ. The CDR3, as DNA: TGTGCCAGCAGCTTAGCCCCGGGGGCCACCGGGGAGCTGTTTTTT. Its protein product is CASSLAPGATGELFF.

This clonotype was counted many times. V and J are TRBV6-1 and TRBJ2-1; D remains unclear. Germline V lookup: CDR1 MNHNS, CDR2 SASEGT. V lost 8 bases to trimming and J lost 0 bases, with 14 bases between them. This CDR3 spans 15 amino acids. In DNA form, the CDR3 reads TGTGCCAGCTCAGTCAGCCGAAGCTCCTACAATGAGCAGTTCTTC. This sequence encodes CASSVSRSSYNEQFF.

The rearrangement uses TRBV4-1 and TRBJ2-7; 8 bases are shared with TRBD2. CDR1 is MGHRA and CDR2 is YSYEKL in the germline V gene. This CDR3 has 15 amino acids. J lost 5 bases, V lost 4 bases, and 10 bases had no gene match. In nucleotides, the CDR3 is TGCGCCAGCAGCCTTTGGCAGCGGGAGATCCACGAGCAGTACTTC. Protein product: CASSLWQREIHEQYF.

CDR3 residues: CASSPSSGRNYGYTF. CDR3 coding DNA: TGTGCCAGCTCACCAAGTTCGGGGAGGAACTATGGCTACACCTTC. This chain connects TRBV18 to TRBJ1-2; unclear D gene. CDR1 KGHSH and CDR2 LQKENI come from the germline V gene. CDR3 size: 15 residues. With 2 bases removed from V and 2 bases from J, the gap between germline ends came to 12 bases.

This clonotype was observed many times. V gene TRBV7-2 combines with J gene TRBJ1-5, with a tentative D call TRBD1 (5 bases). This CDR3 has 14 residues. The V end was cut by 2 bases, the J end by 4 bases, with 9 bases between. In germline, CDR1 is SGHTA, CDR2 FQGNSA. CDR3 sequence: CASSLNRINQPQHF. The CDR3 nucleotides are TGTGCCAGCAGCTTAAACAGGATAAATCAGCCCCAGCATTTT.

The chain uses TRBV4-3 and TRBJ2-7; a possible D gene is TRBD2 (6 bases). The CDR3 runs to 14 residues. Germline lookup yields CDR1 LGHNA and CDR2 YSLEER. Trimming stripped 0 bases from V and 5 bases from J, with 11 bases between. CDR3 in amino acids: CASSQEGEVHEQYF. The CDR3 DNA reads TGCGCCAGCAGCCAAGAGGGGGAGGTCCACGAGCAGTACTTC.

In this sample, this clonotype turned up many times. The chain carries TRBV20-1 and TRBJ2-5, with TRBD2 matching over 12 bases. CDR1 and CDR2 (germline): DFQATT, SNEGSKA (reference sequence). V was clipped by 3 bases and J by 5 bases; unmatched bases: 4. The CDR3 spans 14 residues. The chain's CDR3 is CSASLAGGLETQYF. The CDR3 DNA follows: TGCAGTGCTAGCCTAGCGGGGGGGCTTGAGACCCAGTACTTC.

This clonotype was observed many times. This chain uses TRBV7-9 with TRBJ1-6, with D possibly TRBD1 on 5 matching bases. The CDR3 sequence is 14 residues long. V was shortened by 5 bases and J by 5 bases, with 10 bases between the two germline ends. Germline V gene data show CDR1 as SEHNR and CDR2 as FQNEAQ (reference sequence). The CDR3 coding sequence is TGTGCCAGCAGCCGACAGAACGATAATTCACCCCTCCACTTT. Its translation is CASSRQNDNSPLHF.

The chain joins TRBV5-6 to TRBJ2-7; 7 nucleotides agree with TRBD2. Per the germline V gene, CDR1 is SGHDT and CDR2 is YYEEEE. CDR3 size: 17 residues. V trimming: 4 bases; J trimming: 9 bases; junction bases outside the gene matches: 22. CDR3: CASSAGWGAGETFRQYF. Here the CDR3 DNA reads TGTGCCAGCAGCGCGGGATGGGGCGCGGGGGAGACATTCCGGCAGTACTTC.

This clonotype occurred many times. The chain carries TRBV9 and TRBJ2-1; 9 nucleotides match TRBD1. V shed 0 bases, J shed 7 bases, and the junction held 14 bases outside the gene matches. CDR1 is SGDLS and CDR2 is YYNGEE in the germline V gene. This CDR3 is 18 amino acids long. The chain's CDR3 is CASSVGTGARKGGNEQFF. CDR3 nucleotides: TGTGCCAGCAGCGTAGGGACAGGGGCGCGGAAAGGCGGGAATGAGCAGTTCTTC. Variable domain in full (rest from reference TRBV9 and TRBJ2-1): DSGVTQTPKHLITATGQRVTLRCSPRSGDLSVYWYQQSLDQGLQFLIQYYNGEERAKGNILERFSAQQFPDLHSELNLSSLELGDSALYFCASSVGTGARKGGNEQFFGPGTRLTVL.

The V gene is TRBV5-1, the J gene TRBJ2-3; no clear D gene. Germline CDR1 and CDR2: SGHRS and YFSETQ. Trimming pared 1 base from V and 3 bases from J, leaving 15 bases between. The CDR3 covers 16 residues. For the CDR3, the DNA is TGCGCCAGCAGCTTGTGGGCCCCCGGGTCAACAGATACGCAGTATTTT. It translates to CASSLWAPGSTDTQYF.

The chain is built from TRBV7-2 and TRBJ1-1; D remains unclear. The ends were cut back, 6 bases at V and 10 bases at J, with 9 bases in the middle. This CDR3 contains 10 residues. Germline-derived CDR1 and CDR2 are SGHTA and FQGNSA. CDR3 sequence reads: CASSRALAFF. The CDR3 nucleotides are TGTGCCAGCAGTAGGGCCCTAGCTTTCTTT.

The chain combines TRBV5-1 with TRBJ1-2; TRBD1 is a possible D gene (6 bases). V dropped 2 bases and J dropped 0 bases, with 14 bases sitting between them. Germline-derived CDR1 and CDR2 are SGHRS and YFSETQ. The CDR3 consists of 16 residues. CDR3 DNA sequence: TGCGCCAGCAGCTTAAGATACAGGGAGACTAACTATGGCTACACCTTC. Translating it yields CASSLRYRETNYGYTF.

This clonotype was seen only a few times. J is TRBJ2-5 and V is TRBV12-3 or TRBV12-4; D unresolved. The V gene lost 7 bases and the J gene lost 3 bases, with 12 bases spanning the gap. This CDR3 is built from 13 residues. This CDR3 is CASTSTEKETQYF. The CDR3 DNA sequence: TGTGCCAGCACCTCGACCGAAAAAGAGACCCAGTACTTC.

V gene TRBV29-1 combines with J gene TRBJ1-3, with no clear D. This CDR3 comprises 14 residues. Between the trimmed V and J ends, which lost 1 base and 0 bases, there was a span of 7 bases. Germline CDR1 SQVTM, CDR2 ANQGSEA. The chain's CDR3 is CSVEVSASGNTIYF. The CDR3 DNA follows: TGCAGCGTTGAAGTATCAGCCTCTGGAAACACCATATATTTT.

V gene TRBV7-9 combines with J gene TRBJ2-7; perhaps D is TRBD1 or TRBD2 (5 bases each). The CDR3 has 12 residues. Trimming took 10 bases from V and 7 from J, leaving 17 bases between them. The germline V gene encodes CDR1 SEHNR and CDR2 FQNEAQ (reference sequence). This chain's CDR3 is CATQGTDLEQYF. CDR3 nucleotides: TGTGCCACCCAAGGGACCGACCTTGAGCAGTACTTC.

This clonotype was seen a handful of times. V and J are TRBV3-1 and TRBJ2-2, with D tentatively TRBD1 or TRBD2 (5 bases each). The germline V and J ends were trimmed by 0 bases and 1 base, with 12 bases remaining between them. Germline V gene sequence: CDR1 LGHDT, CDR2 YNNKEL (reference sequence). The CDR3 contains 17 residues. The CDR3 nucleotides are TGTGCCAGCAGCCAAGATGAGGGGTTGCTGAACACCGGGGAGCTGTTTTTT. Protein product: CASSQDEGLLNTGELFF.

This clonotype showed up just a few times. The rearrangement links TRBV11-3 to TRBJ2-5, with D unresolved. V shed 1 base and J shed 4 bases, with 13 bases lying between them. Germline lookup yields CDR1 SGHNT and CDR2 YENEEA. The CDR3 runs 15 residues. This CDR3 reads CASSLASKNRETQYF. As DNA, the CDR3 is TGTGCCAGCAGCTTAGCCAGCAAGAATCGAGAGACCCAGTACTTC.

About this clonotype: Without the conserved terminal phenylalanine or tryptophan, this CDR3 likely stems from a read error. CDR3 amino acids: CASRDPRTADTQYS. CDR3 nucleotides: TGTGCCAGCAGGGATCCTCGAACGGCAGATACGCAGTATTCT. V gene TRBV6-1 combines with J gene TRBJ2-3; D unclear. Per the germline V gene, CDR1 is MNHNS and CDR2 is SASEGT. The CDR3 is 14 amino acids. V was trimmed by 6 bases and J by 4 bases, leaving 14 bases between them.

The rearrangement links TRBV6-1 to TRBJ2-1; D call uncertain. This CDR3 comprises 15 residues. The V gene's germline CDR1 is MNHNS and CDR2 SASEGT. V was cut by 1 base and J by 7 bases, with 14 bases left in between. CDR3 coding DNA: TGTGCCAGCAGTGAAGTCAGTAAGGATTTGAATGAGCAGTTCTTC. This codes for CASSEVSKDLNEQFF.

This clonotype was seen a few times. The chain recombines TRBV6-5 with TRBJ2-1; weak D call: TRBD2 (5 bases). This CDR3 comprises 11 residues. Trimming removed 8 bases at V and 9 bases at J, with 11 bases between. Germline CDR1 and CDR2: MNHEY and SVGAGI. The CDR3 protein is CASATRFEQFF. The DNA for the CDR3 is TGTGCCAGCGCCACTAGATTTGAGCAGTTCTTC.

This rearrangement joins TRBV27 to TRBJ1-2; the match to TRBD1 covers 7 bases. Germline CDR1 reads MNHEY; CDR2 reads SMNVEV (reference sequence). Losses at the gene ends were 6 bases for V and 0 bases for J; bases not matched to a gene: 7. This CDR3 has 15 residues. The CDR3 sequence: CASRLGTVSNYGYTF. The CDR3 region has the DNA TGTGCCAGCAGGCTCGGGACAGTCTCTAACTATGGCTACACCTTC.

Many counts were recorded for this clonotype. J is TRBJ2-5 and V is TRBV12-3 or TRBV12-4; 8 nucleotides align to TRBD1. This CDR3 is built from 17 residues. After removal of 7 bases from V and 2 bases from J, the junction contained 15 bases not matched to a gene. The DNA for the CDR3 is TGTGCCAGCACCAGAGGGGACAGGCCGACGAAGCAAGAGACCCAGTACTTC. Protein sequence: CASTRGDRPTKQETQYF.